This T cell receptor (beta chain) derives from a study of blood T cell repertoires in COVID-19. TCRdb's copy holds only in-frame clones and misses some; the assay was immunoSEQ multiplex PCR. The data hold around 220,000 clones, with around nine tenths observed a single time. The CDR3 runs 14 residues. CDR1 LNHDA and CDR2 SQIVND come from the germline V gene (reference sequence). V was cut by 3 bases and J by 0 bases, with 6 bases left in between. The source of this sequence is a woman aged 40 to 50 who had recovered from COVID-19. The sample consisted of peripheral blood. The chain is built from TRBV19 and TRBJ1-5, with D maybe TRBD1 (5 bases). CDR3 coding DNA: TGTGCCAGTAGTATGACAGCTAGCAATCAGCCCCAGCATTTT. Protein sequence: CASSMTASNQPQHF.